Listed below are T cell receptor beta chains from one sample, sequenced in a study of blood T cell repertoires in COVID-19. Data came from immunoSEQ multiplex PCR; TCRdb stores just in-frame clones and leaves some out. The sample holds some 230,000 clones, 82% seen once. Sequencing input: PBMCs or T cells enriched from blood (not recorded which). These receptors were taken from a man aged 40-49 years who had recovered from COVID-19. Both conserved end residues are part of each CDR3. Fields, in order: clone size, D gene, V gene, J gene, CDR3 DNA, CDR3 protein. The D gene is left open where the match is weak. Some rows have no size entry. The others give once, few or many, or a class for an expanded clone.

abundance: -
d_gene: -
v_gene: TRBV30
j_gene: TRBJ1-3
CDR3nt: TGTGCCTGGAGGAAGAGAATACTCTCTGGAAACACCATATATTTT
CDR3aa: CAWRKRILSGNTIYF

abundance: -
d_gene: -
v_gene: TRBV2
j_gene: TRBJ1-3
CDR3nt: TGTGCCAGCAGCCCCCGGGGGAGGGACTCTGGAAACACCATATATTTT
CDR3aa: CASSPRGRDSGNTIYF

abundance: -
d_gene: TRBD1
v_gene: TRBV11-2
j_gene: TRBJ2-7
CDR3nt: TGTGCCAGCAGCTTGTGGACAGGGCATCGCTACGAGCAGTACTTC
CDR3aa: CASSLWTGHRYEQYF

abundance: -
d_gene: TRBD2
v_gene: TRBV4-2
j_gene: TRBJ2-3
CDR3nt: TGTGCCAGCAAATCCCCGACTAGCGGGCCGCTCGGGGATACGCAGTATTTT
CDR3aa: CASKSPTSGPLGDTQYF

abundance: -
d_gene: -
v_gene: TRBV6-6
j_gene: TRBJ1-1
CDR3nt: TGTGCCAGCAGCCTAGGACAGCTGAACACTGAAGCTTTCTTT
CDR3aa: CASSLGQLNTEAFF

abundance: -
d_gene: -
v_gene: TRBV5-5
j_gene: TRBJ2-7
CDR3nt: TGTGCCAGCAGCTCACTCATGGAGGCGTCCTACGAGCAGTACTTC
CDR3aa: CASSSLMEASYEQYF

abundance: once
d_gene: TRBD1
v_gene: TRBV28
j_gene: TRBJ1-2
CDR3nt: TGTGCCAGCAGCCCAACAGGGGAGAACGGCTACACCTTC
CDR3aa: CASSPTGENGYTF

abundance: -
d_gene: TRBD1
v_gene: TRBV24-1
j_gene: TRBJ1-5
CDR3nt: TGTGCCACCAGTGACACCGACAGGGACACTGAGCCCCAGCATTTT
CDR3aa: CATSDTDRDTEPQHF

abundance: -
d_gene: TRBD1
v_gene: TRBV7-3
j_gene: TRBJ1-1
CDR3nt: TGTGCCAGCAGCCCCCAAGGACCAGGGGGCACTGAAGCTTTCTTT
CDR3aa: CASSPQGPGGTEAFF

abundance: -
d_gene: -
v_gene: TRBV4-2
j_gene: TRBJ1-1
CDR3nt: TGTGCCAGCAGCCAAGCACAGGCTGACACTGAAGCTTTCTTT
CDR3aa: CASSQAQADTEAFF

abundance: -
d_gene: -
v_gene: TRBV7-2
j_gene: TRBJ1-3
CDR3nt: TGTGCCAGCAGCCCGGGCTACGGGATCCTGCGGGGCACCATATATTTT
CDR3aa: CASSPGYGILRGTIYF

abundance: -
d_gene: -
v_gene: TRBV12-3/TRBV12-4
j_gene: TRBJ1-2
CDR3nt: TGTGCCAGCAGTTTAGCGGGGGAGGCGACCTTC
CDR3aa: CASSLAGEATF

abundance: -
d_gene: -
v_gene: TRBV7-2
j_gene: TRBJ1-1
CDR3nt: TGTGCCAGCAGCTTAGGGGGAGGGGGCACTGAAGCTTTCTTT
CDR3aa: CASSLGGGGTEAFF

abundance: -
d_gene: -
v_gene: TRBV19
j_gene: TRBJ2-7
CDR3nt: TGTGCCAGTAGTATAAGAGGTGAGCAGTACTTC
CDR3aa: CASSIRGEQYF

abundance: -
d_gene: TRBD1
v_gene: TRBV5-1
j_gene: TRBJ1-4
CDR3nt: TGCGCCAGCAGCCCTCCCGGGGAGACAGGGGAAGATGAAAAACTGTTTTTT
CDR3aa: CASSPPGETGEDEKLFF

abundance: -
d_gene: TRBD1
v_gene: TRBV5-4
j_gene: TRBJ1-1
CDR3nt: TGTGCCAGCAGGCTCTCCGGGACAGGGAGAGATGAAGCTTTCTTT
CDR3aa: CASRLSGTGRDEAFF

abundance: -
d_gene: TRBD1
v_gene: TRBV30
j_gene: TRBJ1-1
CDR3nt: TGTGCCTGGAGTGTACTAGGGGGCATAGCTTTCTTT
CDR3aa: CAWSVLGGIAFF

abundance: -
d_gene: TRBD1
v_gene: TRBV19
j_gene: TRBJ1-2
CDR3nt: TGTGCCAGTAGTTTGTCCCGGGACAGGGACGGCTACACCTTC
CDR3aa: CASSLSRDRDGYTF

abundance: -
d_gene: -
v_gene: TRBV5-8
j_gene: TRBJ1-5
CDR3nt: TGTGCCAGCAGCTTGGGAGGGTTTCAGCCCCAGCATTTT
CDR3aa: CASSLGGFQPQHF

abundance: once
d_gene: -
v_gene: TRBV11-2
j_gene: TRBJ1-2
CDR3nt: TGTGCCAGCAGCCCGGGAGGTGGGGCCTACTATGGCTACACCTTC
CDR3aa: CASSPGGGAYYGYTF

abundance: -
d_gene: TRBD1
v_gene: TRBV9
j_gene: TRBJ1-6
CDR3nt: TGTGCCAGCAGCCTCGCCCCGGCGGACAGGGAAGACTCACCCCTCCACTTT
CDR3aa: CASSLAPADREDSPLHF

abundance: few
d_gene: -
v_gene: TRBV7-6
j_gene: TRBJ1-6
CDR3nt: TGTGCCAGCAGCTTAGAGATGGCAGGGATGGTGTCCCCGAGCTCCTATAATTCACCCCTCCACTTT
CDR3aa: CASSLEMAGMVSPSSYNSPLHF

abundance: -
d_gene: TRBD1
v_gene: TRBV5-5
j_gene: TRBJ2-2
CDR3nt: TGTGCCAGCATACAGGGGGCGGGCGCCGGGGAGCTGTTTTTT
CDR3aa: CASIQGAGAGELFF

abundance: -
d_gene: -
v_gene: TRBV4-2
j_gene: TRBJ1-6
CDR3nt: TGTGCCAGCAGCCTCGGATCAGGGAAATCGGCGGATTCACCCCTCCACTTT
CDR3aa: CASSLGSGKSADSPLHF

abundance: -
d_gene: TRBD1
v_gene: TRBV7-2
j_gene: TRBJ2-3
CDR3nt: TGTGCCAGCAGCCCTCCCCGCAGGGGGAGCACAGATACGCAGTATTTT
CDR3aa: CASSPPRRGSTDTQYF

abundance: -
d_gene: TRBD1
v_gene: TRBV27
j_gene: TRBJ1-4
CDR3nt: TGTGCCAGCAGTTTGCGACAGGGGAGAAATGAAAAACTGTTTTTT
CDR3aa: CASSLRQGRNEKLFF

abundance: -
d_gene: -
v_gene: TRBV7-2
j_gene: TRBJ1-6
CDR3nt: TGTGCCAGCAGCTTAAGTGTAGGGGGAACCTATAATTCACCCCTCCACTTT
CDR3aa: CASSLSVGGTYNSPLHF

abundance: few
d_gene: TRBD1
v_gene: TRBV28
j_gene: TRBJ2-7
CDR3nt: TGTGCCAGCAGTCCTAGGCTGGACAGGGGGCTCTACGAGCAGTACTTC
CDR3aa: CASSPRLDRGLYEQYF

abundance: -
d_gene: -
v_gene: TRBV7-2
j_gene: TRBJ1-1
CDR3nt: TGTGCCAGCAGCTCCTATTTTAACACTGAAGCTTTCTTT
CDR3aa: CASSSYFNTEAFF

abundance: -
d_gene: -
v_gene: TRBV7-9
j_gene: TRBJ1-1
CDR3nt: TGTGCCAGCAGCTTGTCAGGTGGCCGGGGAGCTTTCTTT
CDR3aa: CASSLSGGRGAFF

abundance: -
d_gene: TRBD1
v_gene: TRBV5-1
j_gene: TRBJ1-3
CDR3nt: TGCGCCAGCAGCTTAACAGGGGGGGTTTCTGGAAACACCATATATTTT
CDR3aa: CASSLTGGVSGNTIYF

abundance: -
d_gene: TRBD2
v_gene: TRBV5-1
j_gene: TRBJ2-1
CDR3nt: TGCGCCAGCAGCTTAGGACTAGCGGGGGGGTACAATGAGCAGTTCTTC
CDR3aa: CASSLGLAGGYNEQFF

abundance: -
d_gene: TRBD1
v_gene: TRBV11-2
j_gene: TRBJ2-7
CDR3nt: TGTGCCAGCAGCTTTGGGACAGGGTACGAGCAGTACTTC
CDR3aa: CASSFGTGYEQYF

abundance: -
d_gene: TRBD1
v_gene: TRBV14
j_gene: TRBJ1-5
CDR3nt: TGTGCCAGCAGCCTAGGGGGCGTGCAGCCCCAGCATTTT
CDR3aa: CASSLGGVQPQHF

abundance: -
d_gene: TRBD1
v_gene: TRBV28
j_gene: TRBJ2-6
CDR3nt: TGTGCCAGCAGTTTGGGGACAGCGGGGGCCAACGTCCTGACTTTC
CDR3aa: CASSLGTAGANVLTF

abundance: few
d_gene: -
v_gene: TRBV2
j_gene: TRBJ2-3
CDR3nt: TGTGCCAGCAGTCCGGGACAACTAAGCACAGATACGCAGTATTTT
CDR3aa: CASSPGQLSTDTQYF

abundance: -
d_gene: TRBD2
v_gene: TRBV28
j_gene: TRBJ2-1
CDR3nt: TGTGCCAGCAGTCCTATAGGACTAGCGGTGAGCTCCTACAATGAGCAGTTCTTC
CDR3aa: CASSPIGLAVSSYNEQFF

abundance: -
d_gene: -
v_gene: TRBV7-9
j_gene: TRBJ1-6
CDR3nt: TGTGCCAGCAGCTGGGGGGGTCGGAATTCACCCCTCCACTTT
CDR3aa: CASSWGGRNSPLHF

abundance: -
d_gene: -
v_gene: TRBV12-5
j_gene: TRBJ2-1
CDR3nt: TGTGCTAGTGGTTCGGTTCTGGGGACTGGGGTGGTAGATGAGCAGTTCTTC
CDR3aa: CASGSVLGTGVVDEQFF

abundance: -
d_gene: -
v_gene: TRBV5-5
j_gene: TRBJ1-1
CDR3nt: TGTGCCAGCAGCTTGGTACAGGGCGGAAAGAACACTGAAGCTTTCTTT
CDR3aa: CASSLVQGGKNTEAFF

abundance: -
d_gene: TRBD2
v_gene: TRBV2
j_gene: TRBJ2-2
CDR3nt: TGTGCCAGCAGGACTAGCGGGGTTCTAACCGGGGAGCTGTTTTTT
CDR3aa: CASRTSGVLTGELFF

abundance: -
d_gene: -
v_gene: TRBV11-2
j_gene: TRBJ2-3
CDR3nt: TGTGCCAGCAGCTTAGGTGCAGGGATTGGCACAGATACGCAGTATTTT
CDR3aa: CASSLGAGIGTDTQYF

abundance: -
d_gene: TRBD1
v_gene: TRBV7-9
j_gene: TRBJ2-7
CDR3nt: TGTGCCAGCAGCATACGACAGGGTTTGGACGAGCAGTACTTC
CDR3aa: CASSIRQGLDEQYF